This paragraph reports one TCR beta chain. Germline lookup yields CDR1 LGHNA and CDR2 YNFKEQ. The CDR3 extends over 16 amino acids. V was trimmed by 0 bases and J by 3 bases, leaving 12 bases between them. Indicated treatment: randomized to nivolumab then ipilimumab (arm A) or the reverse (arm B). The sample originates from a study of sequential checkpoint blockade in melanoma. Study as a whole: Arm A got nivolumab then ipilimumab; arm B the reverse, 1:1.

Only in-frame clones appear in the TCRdb table, and some are missing; sequencing was by immunoSEQ multiplex PCR. The sample includes around 10,000 clones, more than 70% of them seen just once. This specimen was CD8+ T cells sorted from blood (inferred from file names), taken from a patient given nivolumab and ipilimumab in sequence. The rearrangement links TRBV4-2 to TRBJ2-1; the D gene is possibly TRBD2 (7 bases). This TCR derives from a human donor with melanoma. CDR3 bases: TGTGCCAGCAGCCAAGATCGGGGGGCCGTCTACAATGAGCAGTTCTTC. It yields the protein CASSQDRGAVYNEQFF.